The 25 T cell receptor beta chains listed next were all sequenced from one sample in a study of shared clonotypes between healthy human individuals. The protocol was immunoSEQ multiplex PCR, while the TCRdb copy is restricted to in-frame clones and leaves out a portion. The sample consists of 750,000 to 1,000,000 clones, around 92% of them appearing once. CD45RO-negative CD8 cells positively selected for CCR7 made up the naive population, which excluded terminally differentiated effector memory CD45RA+ cells. The sequenced sample consisted of naive CD8+ T cells sorted from blood. These receptors came from a man aged 25 to 40 in good health.

The chain couples TRBV7-2 to TRBJ2-1; D is possibly TRBD2 (6 bases). This CDR3 comprises 16 residues. Germline V gives CDR1 SGHTA, CDR2 FQGNSA. V lost 5 bases and J 1 base, leaving 15 bases between the germline ends. The CDR3 region is CASSLRSLASYNEQFF. CDR3 in DNA: TGTGCCAGCAGCCTTAGGTCACTAGCATCCTACAATGAGCAGTTCTTC.

The V gene is TRBV29-1, the J gene TRBJ1-1; TRBD1 is a possible D gene (6 bases). V lost 4 bases and J lost 1, with 13 bases in between. From germline, CDR1 is SQVTM and CDR2 ANQGSEA. The CDR3 totals 14 residues. The CDR3 reads CSVAHGQTNTEAFF. For the CDR3, the DNA is TGCAGCGTTGCGCATGGACAGACGAACACTGAAGCTTTCTTT.

This chain connects TRBV4-3 to TRBJ2-3; 10 bases are shared with TRBD1. Trimming at V came to 1 base and at J to 4 bases, leaving 5 bases not matched to a gene. The V gene's germline CDR1 is LGHNA and CDR2 YSLEER. The CDR3 loop spans 16 amino acids. This CDR3 reads CASSQGPGQGADTQYF. CDR3 DNA: TGCGCCAGCAGCCAAGGGCCCGGACAGGGGGCAGATACGCAGTATTTT.

The chain combines TRBV14 with TRBJ2-1; either TRBD1 or TRBD2 may fit D (5 bases each). This CDR3 is built from 17 residues. The V gene lost 5 bases and the J gene lost 9 bases, with 26 bases spanning the gap. Germline values: CDR1 SGHDN, CDR2 FVKESK. CDR3 sequence: CASSFLTAGTLMSEQFF. The CDR3, as DNA: TGTGCCAGCAGCTTTTTAACTGCCGGGACCCTGATGAGTGAGCAGTTCTTC.

The CDR3: CASSHYQSSYEQYF. The CDR3 DNA is TGCGCCAGCAGCCATTACCAGAGCTCCTACGAGCAGTACTTC. The chain recombines TRBV4-1 with TRBJ2-7, with D hard to call. The CDR3 length is 14 residues. Looked up from germline, CDR1 is MGHRA and CDR2 is YSYEKL. The germline V and J ends were trimmed by 3 bases and 0 bases, with 9 bases remaining between them.

The chain links TRBV4-3 to TRBJ2-1, with 7 bases that match TRBD1. With 3 bases clipped from V and 10 bases from J, the junction kept 9 bases outside the gene matches. The CDR3 covers 14 residues. Germline-derived CDR1 and CDR2 are LGHNA and YSLEER. The CDR3: CASSQDRNKWEQFF. The CDR3 nucleotides read TGCGCCAGCAGCCAGGACAGGAACAAATGGGAGCAGTTCTTC.

The chain couples TRBV11-2 to TRBJ2-6; D is unresolved. From germline, CDR1 is SGHAT and CDR2 FQNNGV. Trimming removed 1 base at V and 0 bases at J, with 16 bases between. There are 19 residues in the CDR3. CDR3 DNA: TGTGCCAGCAGCTTAGTCTTTGGAGCGACGAACTCTGGGGCCAACGTCCTGACTTTC. It translates to CASSLVFGATNSGANVLTF.

This chain links TRBV19 with TRBJ2-1, with D tentatively TRBD2 (5 bases). The germline V gene has CDR1 LNHDA and CDR2 SQIVND (reference sequence). This CDR3 region has 15 residues. Between the trimmed V and J ends, which lost 3 bases and 0 bases, there was a span of 9 bases. The CDR3 DNA sequence: TGTGCCAGTAGTATGGACTCCTACTCCTACAATGAGCAGTTCTTC. It encodes CASSMDSYSYNEQFF.

The chain recombines TRBV10-3 with TRBJ2-6, with 8 bases matching TRBD2. Germline lookup yields CDR1 ENHRY and CDR2 SYGVKD. With 6 bases clipped from V and 6 bases from J, the junction kept 7 bases outside the gene matches. The CDR3 consists of 15 residues. CDR3 DNA sequence: TGTGCCATCAGCGCACAGCGGGAGTCGGCCAACGTCCTGACTTTC. It encodes CAISAQRESANVLTF.

The chain recombines TRBV5-4 with TRBJ2-7; 14 bases fit TRBD2. The length of the CDR3 is 15 residues. After removal of 4 bases from V and 4 bases from J, the junction contained 4 bases not matched to a gene. CDR1 is SGHNT, CDR2 YYREEE, per germline (reference sequence). The CDR3, as DNA: TGTGCCAGCAGCGGAGGGACTAGCGGGAGTTACGAGCAGTACTTC. This codes for CASSGGTSGSYEQYF.

This rearrangement joins TRBV2 to TRBJ2-3, with D hard to call. Trimming shortened V by 6 bases and J by 4 bases, and 8 bases separated the two germline ends. The V gene's germline CDR1 is SNHLY and CDR2 FYNNEI. The CDR3 sequence is 12 residues long. The CDR3 is CASSWIADTQYF. CDR3 nucleotide sequence: TGTGCCAGCAGCTGGATCGCAGATACGCAGTATTTT.

This chain uses TRBV7-9 with TRBJ2-7; D is uncertain. Germline V lookup: CDR1 SEHNR, CDR2 FQNEAQ (reference sequence). The CDR3 is 14 residues long. The V end was cut by 4 bases, the J end by 4 bases, with 14 bases between. The CDR3 DNA is TGTGCCAGCAGCTCAGACCCAATCCCTTACGAGCAGTACTTC. It is translated as CASSSDPIPYEQYF. Variable domain in full (rest from reference TRBV7-9 and TRBJ2-7): DTGVSQNPRHKITKRGQNVTFRCDPISEHNRLYWYRQTLGQGPEFLTYFQNEAQLEKSRLLSDRFSAERPKGSFSTLEIQRTEQGDSAMYLCASSSDPIPYEQYFGPGTRLTVT.

V gene TRBV10-3 combines with J gene TRBJ2-3; 10 bases line up with TRBD2. This CDR3 is 14 amino acids long. Unmatched junction bases numbered 5, after V lost 8 bases and J lost 3 bases. Germline CDR1 ENHRY, CDR2 SYGVKD. The CDR3 reads CAISASGSTDTQYF. As DNA, the CDR3 is TGTGCCATCTCGGCTAGCGGGAGTACAGATACGCAGTATTTT.

The CDR3 DNA reads as TGTGCCAGCAGCGACAGCTGGGTCAGCGGCTACACCTTC. Translated: CASSDSWVSGYTF. The rearrangement links TRBV27 to TRBJ1-2, with D maybe TRBD1 (5 bases). The V and J ends lost 6 bases and 8 bases respectively, with 16 bases between them. The V gene's germline CDR1 is MNHEY and CDR2 SMNVEV (reference sequence). The CDR3 sequence is 13 residues long.

This clone has ten or more counts. Other DNA variants within this sample encode the same CDR3. The chain recombines TRBV28 with TRBJ2-7; D ambiguous. The germline gives CDR1 MDHEN, CDR2 SYDVKM. CDR3 size: 11 residues. Trimming left V 4 bases short and J 4 bases short, with 5 bases between. The CDR3 bases are TGTGCCAGCAGTTCCGTATACGAGCAGTACTTC. As protein: CASSSVYEQYF.

This chain connects TRBV7-6 to TRBJ2-1, with D perhaps matching TRBD2 (5 bases). CDR3 length: 13 amino acids. Per the germline V gene, CDR1 is SGHVS and CDR2 is FNYEAQ. V lost 3 bases to trimming and J lost 7 bases, with 10 bases between them. CDR3 bases: TGTGCCAGCAGCTTGGGAGTGGGGAATGAGCAGTTCTTC. Translating gives CASSLGVGNEQFF.

This chain connects TRBV27 to TRBJ2-7; 11 bases are a match to TRBD2. This CDR3 spans 15 amino acids. From germline, CDR1 is MNHEY and CDR2 SMNVEV (reference sequence). Trimming cost V 5 bases and J 3 bases; bases outside gene matches: 6. The CDR3 DNA follows: TGTGCCAGCAGTCTGGGACTAGCGGAGATCTACGAGCAGTACTTC. Residues: CASSLGLAEIYEQYF.

As concerns this clone: Sequence at one end of the junction differs from germline and may be a read error. V usage is TRBV5-8 and J usage is TRBJ1-2; D unclear. The CDR3 totals 13 residues. In germline, CDR1 is SGHTS, CDR2 YDEGEE. The CDR3 DNA follows: TGTGCCAGCAGTTTGGCGGGGAACCATGGCTACACCTTC. Protein product: CASSLAGNHGYTF.

This chain uses TRBV6-5 with TRBJ2-1, with TRBD2 matching over 10 bases. This CDR3 comprises 13 residues. The germline V gene encodes CDR1 MNHEY and CDR2 SVGAGI. With 2 bases clipped from V and 12 bases from J, the junction kept 4 bases outside the gene matches. The CDR3 reads CASSYASGSSQFF. The CDR3 nucleotides are TGTGCCAGCAGTTACGCTAGCGGGAGCTCGCAGTTCTTC.

As to this clone: Other DNA sequences from this sample encode an identical CDR3 as well. The V gene is TRBV7-9, the J gene TRBJ2-2; D is uncertain. Germline lookup yields CDR1 SEHNR and CDR2 FQNEAQ (reference sequence). CDR3 size: 12 residues. Trimming stripped 3 bases from V and 6 bases from J, with 5 bases between. CDR3 sequence: CASSFGAGELFF. The CDR3 DNA reads TGTGCCAGCAGCTTTGGGGCCGGGGAGCTGTTTTTT.

The CDR3 sequence is CASSLGRSNGDGYTF. The CDR3 nucleotides are TGTGCCAGCAGCTTAGGACGGAGCAATGGTGATGGCTACACCTTC. The genes are TRBV9 and TRBJ1-2; no clear D gene. The V gene's germline CDR1 is SGDLS and CDR2 YYNGEE. With 4 bases removed from V and 6 bases from J, the gap between germline ends came to 19 bases. This CDR3 is 15 amino acids long.

V and J are TRBV5-4 and TRBJ1-1; D gene uncertain. Deletions cut 4 bases from V and 11 bases from J, with 15 bases between. The CDR3 contains 12 residues. Germline V gene lookup returns CDR1 SGHNT and CDR2 YYREEE (reference sequence). The CDR3 region has the DNA TGTGCCAGCAGCGGCGACCCCGGGGAGGCTTTCTTT. It translates to CASSGDPGEAFF.

Concerning this clone itself: The sample holds other DNA sequences that translate to the same CDR3. The rearrangement uses TRBV6-6 and TRBJ2-7; no clear D. CDR1 is MNHNY, CDR2 SVGAGI, per germline (reference sequence). This CDR3 is built from 13 residues. Trimming stripped 2 bases from V and 3 bases from J, with 8 bases between. CDR3 DNA sequence: TGTGCCAGCAGTTACGGATCCAACTACGAGCAGTACTTC. This encodes CASSYGSNYEQYF.

This clone was recorded only once. The chain combines TRBV2 with TRBJ2-5; TRBD2 matches 9 bases. V lost 6 bases and J lost 4; bases outside the gene matches: 18. Per the germline V gene, CDR1 is SNHLY and CDR2 is FYNNEI. The CDR3 sequence is 18 residues long. CDR3 bases: TGTGCCAGCAGCCCTCCGGAGGCGGGAGGGCCCCTTTCAGAGACCCAGTACTTC. Translated, it gives CASSPPEAGGPLSETQYF.

J is TRBJ2-1 and V is TRBV19, with 15 bases that match TRBD2. Trimming cost V 3 bases and J 5 bases; bases outside gene matches: 5. The CDR3 covers 17 residues. CDR1 and CDR2 (germline): LNHDA, SQIVND (reference sequence). The CDR3 is CASSIWTSGRANNEQFF. DNA of the CDR3: TGTGCCAGTAGTATTTGGACTAGCGGGAGGGCCAACAATGAGCAGTTCTTC.